This TCR beta chain was identified during a study of identical twins. TCRdb recomputed calls from the 5' RACE reads with MiXCR, one row per CDR3 protein. The sample yields hundreds of thousands of distinct CDR3 sequences, 15% to 20% seen once. After removal of 1 base from V and 10 bases from J, the junction contained 7 bases not matched to a gene. Per the germline V gene, CDR1 is SGHDN and CDR2 is FVKESK. CDR3 length equals 15 residues. This sample was shared with a second study, whose subject was T cells expressing NK-cell markers.

This chain links TRBV14 with TRBJ1-6; 7 nucleotides line up with TRBD1. The sequenced sample was PBMCs. This clonotype originated in a woman aged 18-29 years in good health. The CDR3 region is CASSQGQGWRSPLHF. The CDR3 DNA reads TGTGCCAGCAGCCAAGGACAGGGATGGCGATCACCCCTCCACTTT.